The next 29 T cell receptor beta chains were all read from a single sample in a study of OX40 agonist ivuxolimab in advanced cancers. The table came from immunoSEQ multiplex PCR; TCRdb's copy has only in-frame clones and leaves some out. This table has fewer than 85,000 clones, 90% appearing once. The source was CD4+ or CD8+ T cells sorted from blood, collected in a trial of the OX40 agonist ivuxolimab. The receptors stem from an adult with an advanced solid tumor such as melanoma, head and neck, liver or kidney cancer.

This clone appeared once. The chain employs TRBV5-1 and TRBJ1-5; a weak D match, TRBD1 (6 bases). The V gene lost 0 bases and the J gene lost 4 bases, with 8 bases spanning the gap. This CDR3 spans 14 amino acids. Germline values: CDR1 SGHRS, CDR2 YFSETQ. CDR3 sequence reads: CASSLDGQNQPQHF. The CDR3 coding sequence is TGCGCCAGCAGCTTGGACGGACAGAATCAGCCCCAGCATTTT.

This chain links TRBV6-5 with TRBJ1-2; a weak D match, TRBD1 (5 bases). This CDR3 has 13 residues. Germline CDR1 and CDR2: MNHEY and SVGAGI. Trimming shortened V by 2 bases and J by 4 bases, and 8 bases separated the two germline ends. The CDR3 region is CASSYEGTYGYTF. The CDR3 DNA follows: TGTGCCAGCAGTTACGAAGGGACCTATGGCTACACCTTC.

V usage is TRBV11-2 and J usage is TRBJ2-1; weak D call: TRBD1 (5 bases). The germline CDR1 and CDR2 sequences are SGHAT and FQNNGV. The CDR3 extends over 14 amino acids. Trimming pared 1 base from V and 8 bases from J, leaving 12 bases between. CDR3 sequence (DNA): TGTGCCAGCAGCTTAGTGGCTGGGGCCGATGAGCAGTTCTTC. Protein sequence: CASSLVAGADEQFF.

This clone has only one observation. V usage is TRBV30 and J usage is TRBJ2-7, with 10 nucleotides matching TRBD2. The germline V gene has CDR1 GTSNPN and CDR2 SVGIG (reference sequence). After removal of 2 bases from V and 3 bases from J, the junction contained 10 bases not matched to a gene. The CDR3 totals 16 residues. The CDR3 DNA follows: TGTGCCTGGAGTACCCGACTAGCGGGTTATCGCTACGAGCAGTACTTC. Its protein is CAWSTRLAGYRYEQYF.

The V gene is TRBV7-2, the J gene TRBJ2-5; D gene ambiguous. The length of the CDR3 is 14 residues. Trimming took 2 bases from V and 5 from J, leaving 12 bases between them. Germline V CDR1 and CDR2: SGHTA, FQGNSA. DNA of the CDR3: TGTGCCAGCAGCTTACTAGGGAACCGGGAGACCCAGTACTTC. Protein: CASSLLGNRETQYF.

The chain is built from TRBV5-1 and TRBJ2-5; TRBD2 aligns across 11 bases. After removal of 4 bases from V and 3 bases from J, the junction contained 11 bases not matched to a gene. Germline V lookup: CDR1 SGHRS, CDR2 YFSETQ. The CDR3 length is 17 residues. The CDR3 nucleotides are TGCGCCAGCAGCCGGGGTTTTGGGACTAGCGGTGAAGAGACCCAGTACTTC. It encodes CASSRGFGTSGEETQYF.

V gene TRBV7-8 combines with J gene TRBJ2-7; 11 positions agree with TRBD2. This CDR3 spans 18 amino acids. V was pared by 2 bases and J by 2 bases, with 11 bases of the junction left unmatched. CDR1 and CDR2 (germline): SGHVS, FQNEAQ. This CDR3 is CASSLKSLAGGFPYEQYF. CDR3 DNA sequence: TGTGCCAGCAGCTTAAAGTCCCTAGCGGGAGGTTTCCCCTACGAGCAGTACTTC.

This clone was seen just once. The gene calls are TRBV10-3 and TRBJ2-3; 9 nucleotides match TRBD2. Germline lookup yields CDR1 ENHRY and CDR2 SYGVKD. The CDR3 sequence is 15 residues long. V gave up 6 bases and J gave up 4 bases; unmatched junction bases: 8. CDR3 nucleotide sequence: TGTGCCATCAGCGAAACGGGACTAGCAGCAGATACGCAGTATTTT. Its protein is CAISETGLAADTQYF.

The DNA of the CDR3 is TGTGCCAGCCGGGGTAGCGGAGCCTACGAGCAGTACTTC. Amino acids: CASRGSGAYEQYF. The chain carries TRBV27 and TRBJ2-7; D is perhaps TRBD2 (6 bases). Germline V gene sequence: CDR1 MNHEY, CDR2 SMNVEV (reference sequence). Trimming pared 8 bases from V and 2 bases from J, leaving 13 bases between. This CDR3 has 13 amino acids.

This chain uses TRBV5-1 with TRBJ2-5; 13 positions match TRBD2. Germline lookup yields CDR1 SGHRS and CDR2 YFSETQ. The CDR3 spans 16 residues. V lost 4 bases, J lost 5 bases, and 8 bases stayed unmatched. The CDR3 loop is CASSGWTSGSAETQYF. In DNA form, the CDR3 reads TGCGCCAGCAGCGGGTGGACTAGCGGGAGCGCCGAGACCCAGTACTTC.

This CDR3 is CASSWRAVGETQYF. CDR3 DNA: TGTGCCAGCAGCTGGAGGGCGGTAGGAGAGACCCAGTACTTC. V and J are TRBV5-4 and TRBJ2-5; a possible D gene is TRBD2 (6 bases). The germline V gene has CDR1 SGHNT and CDR2 YYREEE (reference sequence). Trimming pared 3 bases from V and 4 bases from J, leaving 13 bases between. CDR3 size: 14 residues.

The chain uses TRBV11-2 and TRBJ1-3; 7 positions match TRBD1. Germline CDR1 SGHAT, CDR2 FQNNGV. The J segment lost 3 bases and the V segment lost 0 bases, leaving 14 bases of the junction unmatched. CDR3 size: 19 residues. The CDR3 here is CASSLDPITPGQSGNTIYF. For the CDR3, the DNA is TGTGCCAGCAGCTTAGATCCAATTACGCCGGGACAGAGTGGAAACACCATATATTTT.

This chain uses TRBV5-4 with TRBJ2-3, with 7 nucleotides matching TRBD1. The V and J ends lost 0 bases and 2 bases, in that order; junction bases with no gene match: 6. CDR3 length: 16 amino acids. Germline loops: CDR1 SGHNT, CDR2 YYREEE (reference sequence). The CDR3 is CASSLGQGEYTDTQYF. The CDR3, as DNA: TGTGCCAGCAGCTTGGGGCAGGGGGAATACACAGATACGCAGTATTTT.

The CDR3, as DNA: TGTGCCAGCAGCCGATCAGGGGATTCGAGCGAGCAGTACTTC. Its translation: CASSRSGDSSEQYF. The chain carries TRBV11-3 and TRBJ2-7; weak D call: TRBD1 (6 bases). Trimming took off 5 bases at V and 6 bases at J, with 17 bases between the two ends. The CDR3 spans 14 residues. Per the germline V gene, CDR1 is SGHNT and CDR2 is YENEEA.

This chain uses TRBV6-4 with TRBJ2-3, with D possibly matching TRBD2 (6 bases). This CDR3 comprises 15 residues. The germline gives CDR1 MRHNA, CDR2 SNTAGT. The V gene lost 6 bases and the J gene lost 0 bases, with 13 bases spanning the gap. The CDR3 bases are TGTGCCAGCAGCACCGGGACTTCAAGCACAGATACGCAGTATTTT. Translation: CASSTGTSSTDTQYF.

The chain combines TRBV7-8 with TRBJ2-7, with 9 bases lining up with TRBD1. The CDR3 is 15 amino acids. The trim removed 1 base at V and 5 bases at J, leaving 6 bases unmatched. The V gene's germline CDR1 is SGHVS and CDR2 FQNEAQ. The chain's CDR3 is CASSLVETGGDEQYF. CDR3 DNA: TGTGCCAGCAGCTTAGTCGAGACAGGGGGGGACGAGCAGTACTTC.

This chain joins TRBV29-1 and TRBJ2-5; TRBD1 matches at 7 bases. The length of the CDR3 is 13 residues. CDR1 and CDR2 from the germline V gene are SQVTM and ANQGSEA. V lost 7 bases, J lost 4 bases, and 9 bases stayed unmatched. The CDR3 protein is CSARQTGSETQYF. For the CDR3, the DNA is TGCAGCGCACGACAGACAGGGTCAGAGACCCAGTACTTC.

The CDR3 region is CASSQDPGHELDYGYTF. CDR3 nucleotide sequence: TGCGCCAGCAGCCAAGATCCGGGACACGAGCTGGACTATGGCTACACCTTC. The V and J genes are TRBV4-3 and TRBJ1-2; possibly TRBD1 for D (6 bases). This CDR3 has 17 residues. V dropped 0 bases and J dropped 3 bases, with 17 bases sitting between them. Germline lookup yields CDR1 LGHNA and CDR2 YSLEER.

The V and J genes are TRBV9 and TRBJ2-2, with 11 positions matching TRBD2. The CDR3 has 17 residues. Germline V lookup: CDR1 SGDLS, CDR2 YYNGEE. With 3 bases clipped from V and 5 bases from J, the junction kept 9 bases outside the gene matches. In DNA form, the CDR3 reads TGTGCCAGCAGCGCGACACTAGCGGGAGCTGGAACCGGGGAGCTGTTTTTT. This codes for CASSATLAGAGTGELFF. The variable domain in full, completed from reference TRBV9 and TRBJ2-2, reads DSGVTQTPKHLITATGQRVTLRCSPRSGDLSVYWYQQSLDQGLQFLIQYYNGEERAKGNILERFSAQQFPDLHSELNLSSLELGDSALYFCASSATLAGAGTGELFFGEGSRLTVL.

The chain links TRBV4-3 to TRBJ2-7, with unresolved D. This CDR3 has 14 residues. CDR1 is LGHNA, CDR2 YSLEER, per germline. V was clipped by 0 bases and J by 10 bases, with 16 bases between them. CDR3 coding DNA: TGCGCCAGCAGCCAAGATCGAGGTAATCTGGAACAGTACTTC. It yields the protein CASSQDRGNLEQYF.

V is TRBV7-2 and J is TRBJ2-1; 11 nucleotides match TRBD1. Germline V lookup: CDR1 SGHTA, CDR2 FQGNSA. This CDR3 is built from 15 residues. The ends lost 4 bases at V and 7 bases at J; junction bases unmatched: 6. The CDR3 DNA follows: TGTGCCAGCAGCTCCGGACAGGGGGCGCGGAATGAGCAGTTCTTC. It translates to CASSSGQGARNEQFF.

V usage is TRBV18 and J usage is TRBJ1-5, with D perhaps TRBD1 (5 bases). The germline CDR1 and CDR2 sequences are KGHSH and LQKENI. Deletions cut 4 bases from V and 5 bases from J, with 12 bases between. CDR3 length equals 14 residues. The CDR3 region is CASSQGVGDQPQHF. The CDR3, as DNA: TGTGCCAGCTCACAAGGGGTGGGGGATCAGCCCCAGCATTTT.

The chain combines TRBV27 with TRBJ1-2; D gene unclear. Germline CDR1 is MNHEY and CDR2 is SMNVEV (reference sequence). The CDR3 covers 14 residues. Trimming removed 8 bases at V and 3 bases at J, with 16 bases between. The CDR3 loop reads CASSKPPGDYGYTF. Here the CDR3 DNA reads TGTGCCAGCTCAAAACCACCCGGGGACTATGGCTACACCTTC.

CDR3 loop: CASSSGTGLGGDEQFF. The CDR3 coding sequence is TGTGCCAGCAGCTCCGGGACAGGGTTAGGAGGGGATGAGCAGTTCTTC. The genes are TRBV27 and TRBJ2-1; 9 positions agree with TRBD1. CDR1 is MNHEY, CDR2 SMNVEV, per germline (reference sequence). With 6 bases clipped from V and 8 bases from J, the junction kept 14 bases outside the gene matches. The CDR3 runs to 16 residues.

This clone came up once. V is TRBV5-1 and J is TRBJ2-1; no clear D. The CDR3 is 15 amino acids. Trimming took 1 base from V and 0 from J, leaving 8 bases between them. Germline V gene lookup returns CDR1 SGHRS and CDR2 YFSETQ. Here the CDR3 DNA reads TGCGCCAGCAGCTTGAACACCGGCTCCTACAATGAGCAGTTCTTC. Translating it yields CASSLNTGSYNEQFF.

The gene calls are TRBV7-8 and TRBJ2-1; D not resolved. The ends were cut back, 10 bases at V and 5 bases at J, with 18 bases in the middle. CDR3 size: 14 residues. The germline V gene has CDR1 SGHVS and CDR2 FQNEAQ. The CDR3 DNA reads as TGTGCCACGGTTCCCCTTACCACAAACAATGAGCAGTTCTTC. As protein: CATVPLTTNNEQFF.

The J gene is TRBJ1-2, the V gene TRBV19, with D unresolved. This CDR3 has 15 residues. V was cut by 4 bases and J by 5 bases, with 17 bases left in between. In germline, CDR1 is LNHDA, CDR2 SQIVND (reference sequence). CDR3: CASSRTAAELYGYTF. The DNA for the CDR3 is TGTGCCAGTAGTAGAACCGCCGCTGAACTTTATGGCTACACCTTC.

The rearrangement joins TRBV6-1 to TRBJ1-5, with D uncertain. The CDR3 is 13 amino acids. V gave up 2 bases and J gave up 7 bases, with 9 bases separating them. Germline loops: CDR1 MNHNS, CDR2 SASEGT. CDR3 residues: CASSETYYQPQHF. The CDR3 DNA follows: TGTGCCAGCAGTGAAACGTATTACCAGCCCCAGCATTTT.

This chain connects TRBV7-2 to TRBJ2-3; D gene uncertain. This CDR3 is built from 16 residues. The germline CDR1 and CDR2 sequences are SGHTA and FQGNSA. V shed 1 base and J shed 0 bases, with 11 bases lying between them. The CDR3 spells CASSLGIWKSTDTQYF. Here the CDR3 DNA reads TGTGCCAGCAGCTTAGGTATCTGGAAGAGCACAGATACGCAGTATTTT. Supplemented by reference TRBV7-2 and TRBJ2-3, the full variable domain reads GAGVSQSPSNKVTEKGKDVELRCDPISGHTALYWYRQSLGQGLEFLIYFQGNSAPDKSGLPSDRFSAERTGGSVSTLTIQRTQQEDSAVYLCASSLGIWKSTDTQYFGPGTRLTVL.